Included here is one T cell receptor (beta chain) sequence, with context. V shed 4 bases, J shed 2 bases, and the junction held 12 bases outside the gene matches. This CDR3 comprises 18 residues. Looked up from germline, CDR1 is SQVTM and CDR2 is ANQGSEA. The data stem from a study of blood T cell repertoires in COVID-19. The data were produced by immunoSEQ multiplex PCR, yet TCRdb's version contains in-frame clones alone and is incomplete. Of tens of thousands of clones in the sample, approximately 80% were seen once. The rearrangement joins TRBV29-1 to TRBJ2-6; 9 nucleotides agree with TRBD1. Sequencing used peripheral blood. This clonotype was obtained from a woman in her 70s with acute or convalescent COVID-19. The CDR3 bases are TGCAGCGTTGCCGGGCCCGGGACAGGGAAACCTGGGGCCAACGTCCTGACTTTC. It encodes CSVAGPGTGKPGANVLTF. Variable domain in full (rest from reference TRBV29-1 and TRBJ2-6): SAVISQKPSRDICQRGTSLTIQCQVDSQVTMMFWYRQQPGQSLTLIATANQGSEATYESGFVIDKFPISRPNLTFSTLTVSNMSPEDSSIYLCSVAGPGTGKPGANVLTFGAGSRLTVL.